These 18 T cell receptor beta chains were all obtained from the same sample, sequenced in a study of patients and donors after allogeneic stem cell transplantation. Using its own MiXCR run on the RT-PCR reads, TCRdb lists one record per CDR3 protein. Among 800,000 to 1,000,000 distinct CDR3 sequences, about 20% were seen once, and the ten largest hold roughly 6%. The sequencing sample was made of blood, either unsorted or a sorted T cell fraction (not recorded which). The receptors shown here come from a human donor who was either an allogeneic HSCT recipient or a stem cell or donor lymphocyte infusion donor (not recorded which). It is not recorded whose cells these are; they may come from a transplant donor.

The chain uses TRBV25-1 and TRBJ2-1; D unresolved. The V gene's germline CDR1 is MGHDK and CDR2 SYGVNS. Trimming shortened V by 10 bases and J by 1 base, and 14 bases separated the two germline ends. CDR3 length: 14 residues. DNA of the CDR3: TGTGCCACCACCGCCTGGGAATCCTACAATGAGCAGTTCTTC. Its protein is CATTAWESYNEQFF.

The chain carries TRBV12-3 or TRBV12-4 and TRBJ2-1; no clear D gene. V lost 6 bases, J lost 7 bases, and 16 bases lay in between. CDR3 length: 14 residues. In nucleotides, the CDR3 is TGTGCCAGCAGCCCTCGAAGGGCGAGTAATGAGCAGTTCTTC. The encoded protein is CASSPRRASNEQFF.

This clonotype has more than one count but fewer than ten. The chain uses TRBV3-1 and TRBJ2-1; the match to TRBD1 covers 11 bases. J was trimmed by 8 bases and V by 4 bases; bases with no gene match: 7. The germline V gene has CDR1 LGHDT and CDR2 YNNKEL (reference sequence). The CDR3 has 15 residues. In nucleotides, the CDR3 is TGTGCCAGCAGCCCAGGACAGGGGGCTGTCGATGAGCAGTTCTTC. Protein: CASSPGQGAVDEQFF.

In this sample, this clonotype turned up many times. The chain employs TRBV11-2 and TRBJ2-1, with 10 bases matching TRBD2. This CDR3 spans 16 amino acids. Germline lookup yields CDR1 SGHAT and CDR2 FQNNGV. Trimming at V came to 1 base and at J to 3 bases, leaving 3 bases not matched to a gene. The CDR3 region has the DNA TGTGCCAGCAGCTTAGTAGCGGGGGGACTCTACAATGAGCAGTTCTTC. Its protein is CASSLVAGGLYNEQFF.

This clonotype was counted between two and nine times. J is TRBJ2-4 and V is TRBV6-5; 12 nucleotides line up with TRBD2. The length of the CDR3 is 16 residues. V gave up 0 bases and J gave up 5 bases; unmatched junction bases: 2. Germline assignment: CDR1 MNHEY and CDR2 SVGAGI. CDR3 loop: CASSYSGLAGQNIQYF. CDR3 in DNA: TGTGCCAGCAGTTACTCAGGACTAGCGGGACAAAACATTCAGTACTTC.

V is TRBV6-5 and J is TRBJ2-1; 9 bases match TRBD2. The germline gives CDR1 MNHEY, CDR2 SVGAGI. With 2 bases clipped from V and 8 bases from J, the junction kept 7 bases outside the gene matches. The CDR3 runs 15 residues. The CDR3 nucleotides are TGTGCCAGCAGTTACCTGGCGGGGGGGCTGGATGAGCAGTTCTTC. Protein sequence: CASSYLAGGLDEQFF.

This clonotype was counted between two and nine times. V and J are TRBV20-1 and TRBJ1-6; D might be TRBD1 (5 bases). Per germline, CDR1 DFQATT and CDR2 SNEGSKA (reference sequence). Trimming cost V 7 bases and J 9 bases, with 13 bases left between them. CDR3 length equals 12 residues. The CDR3 reads CSVRVKGSPLHF. The CDR3 DNA reads as TGCAGTGTCAGGGTGAAAGGTTCACCCCTCCACTTT.

This clonotype was counted once. The CDR3 coding sequence is TGTGCCAGTAGTAAACCGGGACAGGCTTACCTTACCTACGAGCAGTACTTC. Its protein is CASSKPGQAYLTYEQYF. The rearrangement uses TRBV19 and TRBJ2-7, with TRBD1 identical over 8 bases. The CDR3 spans 17 residues. CDR1 and CDR2 (germline): LNHDA, SQIVND (reference sequence). V was pared by 4 bases and J by 2 bases, with 13 bases of the junction left unmatched.

A few counts support this clonotype. The CDR3 loop is CASSYRGTGGAPEKLFF. DNA for the CDR3: TGTGCCAGCAGTTACCGTGGGACAGGGGGCGCTCCTGAAAAACTGTTTTTT. The gene calls are TRBV6-5 and TRBJ1-4; TRBD1 aligns across 12 bases. The CDR3 has 17 residues. The V gene end was trimmed by 2 bases and the J gene end by 7 bases; junction bases not matched to a gene: 8. Germline V lookup: CDR1 MNHEY, CDR2 SVGAGI.

This clonotype occurred a few times. This chain links TRBV12-3 or TRBV12-4 with TRBJ2-3, with TRBD1 identical over 8 bases. This CDR3 is 15 amino acids long. Germline trimming cut 3 bases from V and 3 bases from J; bases unmatched to any gene: 5. CDR3 amino acids: CASSFTGGGTDTQYF. CDR3 bases: TGTGCCAGCAGTTTTACAGGGGGTGGTACAGATACGCAGTATTTT.

This rearrangement joins TRBV10-2 to TRBJ2-3, with 11 bases that match TRBD2. CDR1 WSHSY and CDR2 SAAADI come from the germline V gene. This CDR3 has 20 amino acids. With 0 bases clipped from V and 0 bases from J, the junction kept 11 bases outside the gene matches. In nucleotides, the CDR3 is TGCGCCAGCAGTGAGTCCCGACCGGGACTAGCGGTAACTAGCACAGATACGCAGTATTTT. Translating gives CASSESRPGLAVTSTDTQYF.

V and J are TRBV7-2 and TRBJ2-7; D call uncertain. Trimming pared 7 bases from V and 1 base from J, leaving 17 bases between. Germline lookup yields CDR1 SGHTA and CDR2 FQGNSA. The CDR3 consists of 15 residues. The CDR3 sequence: CASTLRMTASYEQYF. The DNA for the CDR3 is TGTGCCAGCACTTTGCGAATGACGGCGTCCTACGAGCAGTACTTC.

This clonotype was seen at least ten times. The chain joins TRBV12-3 or TRBV12-4 to TRBJ2-1, with 7 bases matching TRBD2. J gave up 5 bases and V 6 bases, and 4 bases lay outside the gene matches. This CDR3 contains 13 residues. The CDR3 sequence is CASSLGLNNEQFF. DNA of the CDR3: TGTGCCAGCAGCTTGGGACTAAACAATGAGCAGTTCTTC.

J is TRBJ2-2 and V is TRBV6-2 or TRBV6-3; TRBD2 is a possible D gene (7 bases). This CDR3 spans 15 amino acids. Germline V gene sequence: CDR1 MNHEY, CDR2 SVGEGT. Between the trimmed V and J ends, which lost 5 bases and 4 bases, there was a span of 14 bases. Written as DNA, the CDR3 is TGTGCCAGCAGTCCGGGGGGCCAGGTCACCGGGGAGCTGTTTTTT. This translates into CASSPGGQVTGELFF.

This clonotype was seen more than once but under ten times. The chain links TRBV9 to TRBJ2-5; TRBD2 matches at 7 bases. The CDR3 covers 16 residues. V shed 0 bases and J 2 bases; nucleotides not matched to a gene: 7. Germline V lookup: CDR1 SGDLS, CDR2 YYNGEE. DNA for the CDR3: TGTGCCAGCAGCGTAGCCCCGGCTAGCGGACAAGAGACCCAGTACTTC. This translates into CASSVAPASGQETQYF.

This CDR3 is CASSPFIRGYTF. CDR3 DNA sequence: TGTGCCAGCAGTCCCTTTATTAGAGGCTACACCTTC. The V and J genes are TRBV28 and TRBJ1-2; D gene ambiguous. The germline V and J ends were trimmed by 5 bases and 8 bases, with 12 bases remaining between them. The CDR3 loop spans 12 amino acids. Germline loops: CDR1 MDHEN, CDR2 SYDVKM.

This clonotype has more than one count but fewer than ten. The rearrangement links TRBV5-1 to TRBJ2-7; 8 nucleotides line up with TRBD1. The CDR3 extends over 11 amino acids. The J segment lost 12 bases and the V segment lost 4 bases, leaving 6 bases of the junction unmatched. Germline V gene lookup returns CDR1 SGHRS and CDR2 YFSETQ. For the CDR3, the DNA is TGCGCCAGCAGCGAGGACAGGGAAAGGTACTTC. Its translation is CASSEDRERYF.

V gene TRBV5-1 combines with J gene TRBJ1-1, with a weak D call TRBD1 (5 bases). CDR3 length: 13 residues. Trimming left V 8 bases short and J 2 bases short, with 13 bases between. Per the germline V gene, CDR1 is SGHRS and CDR2 is YFSETQ. CDR3 loop: CARLTGTNTEAFF. CDR3 coding DNA: TGCGCCAGGCTAACCGGGACTAACACTGAAGCTTTCTTT.